A selection of T cell receptor beta chains follows, all from one sample in a study of identical twins. A single record per CDR3 protein comes from TCRdb applying MiXCR to the 5' RACE reads. Of some 240,000 distinct CDR3 sequences detected, over 9.5% appear once; the ten largest clones hold less than 12%. The sequencing input was memory T cells sorted from blood. The source is a man between 45 and 60 years old in good health. Both conserved end residues are part of each CDR3. Each record gives: D gene, clone size, J gene, V gene, CDR3 protein, CDR3 DNA. A D gene is named only where the DNA matches it firmly. Not all rows give a size; the values are once, few, many and, for expanded clones, a class.

d_gene: .
abundance: .
j_gene: TRBJ2-7
v_gene: TRBV7-9
CDR3aa: CASSTTGTSTYEQYF
CDR3nt: TGTGCCAGCAGCACCACCGGGACATCAACCTACGAGCAGTACTTC

d_gene: .
abundance: many
j_gene: TRBJ1-1
v_gene: TRBV7-9
CDR3aa: CASSLDSMNTEAFF
CDR3nt: TGTGCCAGCAGCCTCGACAGTATGAACACTGAAGCTTTCTTT

d_gene: TRBD2
abundance: many
j_gene: TRBJ2-7
v_gene: TRBV10-3
CDR3aa: CAISESGREGYEQYF
CDR3nt: TGTGCCATCAGTGAGTCGGGGCGGGAGGGTTACGAGCAGTACTTC

d_gene: .
abundance: medium-sized
j_gene: TRBJ2-7
v_gene: TRBV12-3/TRBV12-4
CDR3aa: CASRNSILYEQYF
CDR3nt: TGTGCCAGCAGGAACAGCATTCTCTACGAGCAGTACTTC

d_gene: .
abundance: few
j_gene: TRBJ2-1
v_gene: TRBV6-2/TRBV6-3
CDR3aa: CASSYARLNNEQFF
CDR3nt: TGTGCCAGCAGTTACGCCAGACTGAATAATGAGCAGTTCTTC

d_gene: TRBD1
abundance: .
j_gene: TRBJ1-3
v_gene: TRBV6-5
CDR3aa: CASSYRRTGGSGNTIYF
CDR3nt: TGTGCCAGCAGTTATCGGCGGACAGGGGGCTCTGGAAACACCATATATTTT

d_gene: .
abundance: .
j_gene: TRBJ2-1
v_gene: TRBV24-1
CDR3aa: CATSASWNEQFF
CDR3nt: TGTGCCACCAGTGCCAGTTGGAATGAGCAGTTCTTC

d_gene: .
abundance: many
j_gene: TRBJ2-5
v_gene: TRBV7-7
CDR3aa: CASSLDIAFTGWTQYF
CDR3nt: TGTGCCAGCAGCTTGGATATAGCCTTCACCGGATGGACCCAGTACTTC

d_gene: TRBD1
abundance: many
j_gene: TRBJ2-7
v_gene: TRBV5-6
CDR3aa: CASSRGQGSAEQYF
CDR3nt: TGTGCCAGCAGCAGGGGACAGGGGTCGGCCGAGCAGTACTTC

d_gene: TRBD1
abundance: few
j_gene: TRBJ1-5
v_gene: TRBV11-1
CDR3aa: CASSSSGGSGQHNQPQHF
CDR3nt: TGTGCCAGCAGCTCTAGCGGGGGTTCGGGACAGCACAATCAGCCCCAGCATTTT

d_gene: .
abundance: .
j_gene: TRBJ2-3
v_gene: TRBV30
CDR3aa: CAWSVLWGGTDTQYF
CDR3nt: TGTGCCTGGAGTGTGTTGTGGGGGGGCACAGATACGCAGTATTTT

d_gene: .
abundance: many
j_gene: TRBJ1-6
v_gene: TRBV5-1
CDR3aa: CASSLETNSPLHF
CDR3nt: TGCGCCAGCAGCTTGGAAACGAATTCACCCCTCCACTTT

d_gene: .
abundance: .
j_gene: TRBJ2-1
v_gene: TRBV2
CDR3aa: CASSGQPNEQFF
CDR3nt: TGTGCCAGCAGCGGACAGCCGAATGAGCAGTTCTTC

d_gene: .
abundance: many
j_gene: TRBJ2-5
v_gene: TRBV7-2
CDR3aa: CASRYRGEEGETQYF
CDR3nt: TGTGCCAGCAGATACAGAGGGGAGGAAGGGGAGACCCAGTACTTC

d_gene: TRBD1
abundance: few
j_gene: TRBJ2-7
v_gene: TRBV6-1
CDR3aa: CAVQRDRGAYEQYF
CDR3nt: TGTGCCGTCCAACGAGACAGGGGGGCCTACGAGCAGTACTTC

d_gene: .
abundance: few
j_gene: TRBJ1-1
v_gene: TRBV29-1
CDR3aa: CSVRPGNTEAFF
CDR3nt: TGCAGCGTGCGCCCGGGGAACACTGAAGCTTTCTTT

d_gene: .
abundance: few
j_gene: TRBJ1-5
v_gene: TRBV4-1
CDR3aa: CASSQDRQNQPQHF
CDR3nt: TGCGCCAGCAGCCAAGATCGACAGAATCAGCCCCAGCATTTT

d_gene: TRBD2
abundance: few
j_gene: TRBJ2-3
v_gene: TRBV7-3
CDR3aa: CASSITSGDTQYF
CDR3nt: TGTGCCAGCAGCATAACTAGCGGGGATACGCAGTATTTT

d_gene: .
abundance: few
j_gene: TRBJ1-2
v_gene: TRBV12-3/TRBV12-4
CDR3aa: CASSPGGSQNYGYTF
CDR3nt: TGTGCCAGCAGTCCTGGAGGGTCCCAAAACTATGGCTACACCTTC

d_gene: .
abundance: many
j_gene: TRBJ2-3
v_gene: TRBV5-1
CDR3aa: CASSLRDTTLADTQYF
CDR3nt: TGCGCCAGCAGCCTCCGGGACACGACCTTAGCAGATACGCAGTATTTT

d_gene: .
abundance: many
j_gene: TRBJ2-7
v_gene: TRBV15
CDR3aa: CATSGLPGQTTYEQYF
CDR3nt: TGTGCCACCAGCGGACTACCCGGCCAGACGACCTACGAGCAGTACTTC

d_gene: TRBD2
abundance: .
j_gene: TRBJ2-2
v_gene: TRBV13
CDR3aa: CASSVTIPSGGQTGELFF
CDR3nt: TGTGCCAGCAGCGTCACAATTCCTAGCGGGGGGCAGACCGGGGAGCTGTTTTTT

d_gene: .
abundance: .
j_gene: TRBJ1-4
v_gene: TRBV30
CDR3aa: CAWNLVSTNEKLFF
CDR3nt: TGTGCCTGGAATCTGGTGTCAACTAATGAAAAACTGTTTTTT

d_gene: .
abundance: many
j_gene: TRBJ1-6
v_gene: TRBV28
CDR3aa: CASTPDSADQGTLHF
CDR3nt: TGTGCCAGCACGCCGGACTCCGCTGATCAGGGGACCCTCCACTTT

d_gene: TRBD1
abundance: .
j_gene: TRBJ2-1
v_gene: TRBV9
CDR3aa: CASSVVSGGLYNEQFF
CDR3nt: TGTGCCAGCAGCGTAGTTTCAGGGGGTTTGTACAATGAGCAGTTCTTC

d_gene: .
abundance: few
j_gene: TRBJ2-7
v_gene: TRBV12-3/TRBV12-4
CDR3aa: CASSPGTTYYEQYF
CDR3nt: TGTGCCAGCAGTCCCGGGACAACCTACTACGAGCAGTACTTC

d_gene: .
abundance: .
j_gene: TRBJ2-5
v_gene: TRBV9
CDR3aa: CASSLMGGGETQYF
CDR3nt: TGTGCCAGCAGTTTGATGGGGGGTGGTGAGACCCAGTACTTC

d_gene: .
abundance: .
j_gene: TRBJ1-1
v_gene: TRBV4-2
CDR3aa: CASSPYPLDGNTEAFF
CDR3nt: TGTGCCAGCAGCCCCTACCCCCTCGACGGTAACACTGAAGCTTTCTTT

d_gene: TRBD1
abundance: many
j_gene: TRBJ1-3
v_gene: TRBV5-6
CDR3aa: CASSKQGLRYTIYF
CDR3nt: TGTGCCAGCAGCAAACAGGGGTTACGGTACACCATATATTTT

d_gene: TRBD1
abundance: few
j_gene: TRBJ1-5
v_gene: TRBV7-2
CDR3aa: CASSLDRASNQPQHF
CDR3nt: TGTGCCAGCAGCTTGGACAGGGCTAGCAATCAGCCCCAGCATTTT

d_gene: .
abundance: many
j_gene: TRBJ1-1
v_gene: TRBV10-3
CDR3aa: CATRRGLNTEAFF
CDR3nt: TGTGCCACCCGAAGGGGCCTGAACACTGAAGCTTTCTTT

d_gene: .
abundance: many
j_gene: TRBJ2-1
v_gene: TRBV12-3/TRBV12-4
CDR3aa: CASSLANEQFF
CDR3nt: TGTGCCAGCAGTTTGGCTAATGAGCAGTTCTTC

d_gene: TRBD2
abundance: many
j_gene: TRBJ2-5
v_gene: TRBV4-1
CDR3aa: CASSQVAGGRTTQYF
CDR3nt: TGCGCCAGCAGCCAAGTGGCGGGAGGGCGGACGACCCAGTACTTC

d_gene: .
abundance: many
j_gene: TRBJ2-1
v_gene: TRBV7-3
CDR3aa: CASSRGGEQFF
CDR3nt: TGTGCCAGCAGCCGCGGCGGTGAGCAGTTCTTC

d_gene: .
abundance: many
j_gene: TRBJ2-7
v_gene: TRBV12-3/TRBV12-4
CDR3aa: CASSTGSAYEQYF
CDR3nt: TGTGCCAGCAGTACAGGGTCCGCCTACGAGCAGTACTTC

d_gene: TRBD1
abundance: many
j_gene: TRBJ1-1
v_gene: TRBV27
CDR3aa: CASNRQGPNTEAFF
CDR3nt: TGTGCCAGCAATCGACAGGGACCGAACACTGAAGCTTTCTTT

d_gene: .
abundance: many
j_gene: TRBJ2-7
v_gene: TRBV5-5
CDR3aa: CASSWAQQGYEQYF
CDR3nt: TGTGCCAGCAGCTGGGCTCAACAGGGATACGAGCAGTACTTC

d_gene: TRBD1
abundance: many
j_gene: TRBJ1-5
v_gene: TRBV20-1
CDR3aa: CSATEGAGNQPQHF
CDR3nt: TGCAGTGCGACCGAGGGGGCTGGCAATCAGCCCCAGCATTTT

d_gene: .
abundance: many
j_gene: TRBJ1-3
v_gene: TRBV20-1
CDR3aa: CSARDLQGGGNTIYF
CDR3nt: TGCAGTGCTAGAGATCTCCAGGGTGGAGGAAACACCATATATTTT

d_gene: .
abundance: .
j_gene: TRBJ1-4
v_gene: TRBV20-1
CDR3aa: CSARDLKDWAEKLFF
CDR3nt: TGCAGTGCTAGAGATCTAAAGGACTGGGCTGAAAAACTGTTTTTT

d_gene: TRBD1
abundance: .
j_gene: TRBJ2-2
v_gene: TRBV5-1
CDR3aa: CASSWQGQGITGELFF
CDR3nt: TGCGCCAGCAGCTGGCAGGGACAGGGCATCACCGGGGAGCTGTTTTTT

d_gene: TRBD1
abundance: few
j_gene: TRBJ2-5
v_gene: TRBV27
CDR3aa: CASRQTGPETQYF
CDR3nt: TGTGCCAGCAGGCAGACAGGGCCGGAGACCCAGTACTTC

d_gene: .
abundance: many
j_gene: TRBJ2-1
v_gene: TRBV11-2
CDR3aa: CASSFGSLENEQFF
CDR3nt: TGTGCCAGCAGCTTTGGGAGCTTGGAGAATGAGCAGTTCTTC

d_gene: .
abundance: few
j_gene: TRBJ1-1
v_gene: TRBV11-2
CDR3aa: CASSLLGGNTEAFF
CDR3nt: TGTGCCAGCAGCCTTCTGGGGGGGAACACTGAAGCTTTCTTT

d_gene: .
abundance: many
j_gene: TRBJ1-3
v_gene: TRBV5-1
CDR3aa: CASSLGSGRGNTIYF
CDR3nt: TGCGCCAGCAGCTTGGGCTCGGGACGGGGAAACACCATATATTTT

d_gene: .
abundance: .
j_gene: TRBJ2-6
v_gene: TRBV10-3
CDR3aa: CAISALDATGANVLTF
CDR3nt: TGTGCCATCAGTGCACTCGATGCAACTGGGGCCAACGTCCTGACTTTC

d_gene: TRBD1
abundance: few
j_gene: TRBJ2-2
v_gene: TRBV10-3
CDR3aa: CAISGRQGANTGELFF
CDR3nt: TGTGCCATCAGTGGTAGACAGGGGGCGAACACCGGGGAGCTGTTTTTT

d_gene: .
abundance: .
j_gene: TRBJ2-7
v_gene: TRBV29-1
CDR3aa: CSVESGSQSYEQYF
CDR3nt: TGCAGCGTTGAATCGGGCAGTCAGTCCTACGAGCAGTACTTC

d_gene: .
abundance: .
j_gene: TRBJ1-2
v_gene: TRBV3-1
CDR3aa: CASSQDWFNGTVKAGYTF
CDR3nt: TGTGCCAGCAGCCAAGATTGGTTCAACGGGACCGTAAAGGCTGGCTACACCTTC

d_gene: .
abundance: few
j_gene: TRBJ2-5
v_gene: TRBV6-2/TRBV6-3
CDR3aa: CASSYLPPLREETQYF
CDR3nt: TGTGCCAGCAGTTACTTACCACCGCTGCGGGAAGAGACCCAGTACTTC

d_gene: .
abundance: many
j_gene: TRBJ2-7
v_gene: TRBV2
CDR3aa: CASSEHRYEQYF
CDR3nt: TGTGCCAGCAGTGAACATCGATACGAGCAGTACTTC

d_gene: .
abundance: few
j_gene: TRBJ2-7
v_gene: TRBV20-1
CDR3aa: CSAQDRPSYEQYF
CDR3nt: TGCAGTGCCCAGGACCGCCCCTCCTACGAGCAGTACTTC

d_gene: .
abundance: .
j_gene: TRBJ2-5
v_gene: TRBV6-6
CDR3aa: CASSYVSPETQYF
CDR3nt: TGTGCCAGCAGTTACGTTAGTCCGGAGACCCAGTACTTC

d_gene: .
abundance: many
j_gene: TRBJ2-2
v_gene: TRBV7-6
CDR3aa: CASSIGTGELFF
CDR3nt: TGTGCCAGCAGCATTGGGACCGGGGAGCTGTTTTTT

d_gene: TRBD2
abundance: .
j_gene: TRBJ2-7
v_gene: TRBV7-2
CDR3aa: CASSLALRGTSGPYEQYF
CDR3nt: TGTGCCAGCAGCTTAGCGCTACGGGGTACTAGCGGGCCCTACGAGCAGTACTTC

d_gene: .
abundance: few
j_gene: TRBJ2-1
v_gene: TRBV4-2
CDR3aa: CASSQEGRSSYNEQFF
CDR3nt: TGTGCCAGCAGCCAAGAGGGACGGAGCTCCTACAATGAGCAGTTCTTC

d_gene: .
abundance: .
j_gene: TRBJ1-2
v_gene: TRBV5-4
CDR3aa: CASSIIGTVRGYTF
CDR3nt: TGTGCCAGCAGTATTATCGGGACTGTGCGTGGCTACACCTTC

d_gene: .
abundance: many
j_gene: TRBJ1-1
v_gene: TRBV6-5
CDR3aa: CASSYDGEITEAFF
CDR3nt: TGTGCCAGCAGTTACGACGGGGAGATCACTGAAGCTTTCTTT

d_gene: TRBD2
abundance: .
j_gene: TRBJ2-3
v_gene: TRBV20-1
CDR3aa: CSAGPLAGGRSLSTDTQYF
CDR3nt: TGCAGTGCTGGCCCCCTAGCGGGAGGGCGTAGTTTAAGCACAGATACGCAGTATTTT

d_gene: .
abundance: many
j_gene: TRBJ1-3
v_gene: TRBV5-8
CDR3aa: CASSLSAGYRNTIYF
CDR3nt: TGTGCCAGCAGCTTGTCTGCAGGGTACCGAAACACCATATATTTT